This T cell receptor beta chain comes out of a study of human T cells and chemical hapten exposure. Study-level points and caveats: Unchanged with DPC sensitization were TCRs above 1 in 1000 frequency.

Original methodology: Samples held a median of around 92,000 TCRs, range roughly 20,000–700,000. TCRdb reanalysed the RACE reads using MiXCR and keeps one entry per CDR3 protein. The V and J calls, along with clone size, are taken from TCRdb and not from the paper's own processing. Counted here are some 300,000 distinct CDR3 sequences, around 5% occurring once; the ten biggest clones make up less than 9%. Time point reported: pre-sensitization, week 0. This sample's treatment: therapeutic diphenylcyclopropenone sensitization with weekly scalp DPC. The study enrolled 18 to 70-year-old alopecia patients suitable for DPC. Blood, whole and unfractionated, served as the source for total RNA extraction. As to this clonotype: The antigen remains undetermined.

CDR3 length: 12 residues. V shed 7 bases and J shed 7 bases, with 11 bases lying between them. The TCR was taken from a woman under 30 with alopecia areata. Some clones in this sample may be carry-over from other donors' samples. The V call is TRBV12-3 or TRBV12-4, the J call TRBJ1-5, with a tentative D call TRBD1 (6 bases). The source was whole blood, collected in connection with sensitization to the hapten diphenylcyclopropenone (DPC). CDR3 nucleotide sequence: TGTGCCAGCAAGAGGGGGGGGCAGCCCCAGCATTTT. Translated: CASKRGGQPQHF.